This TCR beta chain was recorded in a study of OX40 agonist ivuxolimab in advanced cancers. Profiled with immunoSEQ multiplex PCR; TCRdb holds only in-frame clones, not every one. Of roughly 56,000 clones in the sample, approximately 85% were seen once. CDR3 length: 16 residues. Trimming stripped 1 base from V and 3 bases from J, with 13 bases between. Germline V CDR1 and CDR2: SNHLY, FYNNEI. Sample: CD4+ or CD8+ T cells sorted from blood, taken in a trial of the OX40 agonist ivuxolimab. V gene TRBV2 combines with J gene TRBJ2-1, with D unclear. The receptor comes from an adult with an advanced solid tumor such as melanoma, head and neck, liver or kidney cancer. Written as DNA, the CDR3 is TGTGCCAGCAGTGAAGAGACGAGTACTTTCTACAATGAGCAGTTCTTC. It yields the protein CASSEETSTFYNEQFF.